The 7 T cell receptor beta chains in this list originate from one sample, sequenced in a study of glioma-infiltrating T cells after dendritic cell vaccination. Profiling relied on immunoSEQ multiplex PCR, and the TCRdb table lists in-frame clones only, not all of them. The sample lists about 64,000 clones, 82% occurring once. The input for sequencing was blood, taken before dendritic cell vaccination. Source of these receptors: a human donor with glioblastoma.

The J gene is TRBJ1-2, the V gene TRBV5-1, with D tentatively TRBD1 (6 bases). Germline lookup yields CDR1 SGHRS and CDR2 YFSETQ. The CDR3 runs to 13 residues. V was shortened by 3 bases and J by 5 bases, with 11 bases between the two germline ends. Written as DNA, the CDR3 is TGCGCCAGCAGCTACCTACAGGGATATGGCTACACCTTC. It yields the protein CASSYLQGYGYTF.

The CDR3 loop is CATSTSGGRDEQYF. The CDR3 DNA is TGTGCCACCTCGACTAGCGGGGGTCGGGACGAGCAGTACTTC. The chain uses TRBV28 and TRBJ2-7; 12 bases are a match to TRBD2. CDR3 size: 14 residues. V lost 10 bases, J lost 5 bases, and 9 bases stayed unmatched. CDR1 is MDHEN, CDR2 SYDVKM, per germline.

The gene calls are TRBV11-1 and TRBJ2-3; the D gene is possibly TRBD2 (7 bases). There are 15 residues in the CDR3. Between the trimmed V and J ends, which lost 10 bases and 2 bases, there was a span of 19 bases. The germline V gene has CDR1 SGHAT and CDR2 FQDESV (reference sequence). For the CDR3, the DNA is TGTGCCACCGTTCTCCGCGGGGGACACACAGATACGCAGTATTTT. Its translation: CATVLRGGHTDTQYF.

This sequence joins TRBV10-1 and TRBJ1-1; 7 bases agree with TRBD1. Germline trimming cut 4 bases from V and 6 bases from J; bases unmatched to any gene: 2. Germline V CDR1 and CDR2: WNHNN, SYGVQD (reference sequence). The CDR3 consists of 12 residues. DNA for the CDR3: TGCGCCAGCAGTGGAGGGGGCCCTGAAGCTTTCTTT. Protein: CASSGGGPEAFF.

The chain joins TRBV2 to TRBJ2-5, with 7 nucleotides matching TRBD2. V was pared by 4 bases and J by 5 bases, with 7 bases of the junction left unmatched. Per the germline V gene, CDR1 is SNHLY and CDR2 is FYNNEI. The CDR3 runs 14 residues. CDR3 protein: CASSGGGIEETQYF. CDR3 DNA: TGTGCCAGCAGTGGGGGGGGTATCGAGGAGACCCAGTACTTC.

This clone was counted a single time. CDR3 in amino acids: CASSGLPWGEQFF. CDR3 nucleotide sequence: TGTGCCAGCAGCGGACTCCCCTGGGGTGAGCAGTTCTTC. The V and J genes are TRBV25-1 and TRBJ2-1, with D possibly being TRBD2 (5 bases). CDR3 length: 13 amino acids. From germline, CDR1 is MGHDK and CDR2 SYGVNS. Trimming took 6 bases from V and 9 from J, leaving 15 bases between them.

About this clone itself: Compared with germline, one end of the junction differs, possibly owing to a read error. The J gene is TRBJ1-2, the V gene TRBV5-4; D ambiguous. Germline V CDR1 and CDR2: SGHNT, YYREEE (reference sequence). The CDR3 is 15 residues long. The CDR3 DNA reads TGTGCCGGCAGCGGCTTCGGGGATCATGCCTATGGCTACACCTTC. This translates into CAGSGFGDHAYGYTF.